The table lists the clone carrying this TCR beta chain with a count of one. Sequencing was performed with immunoSEQ multiplex PCR; in TCRdb, only in-frame clones are kept and a portion is missing. The sample has roughly 150,000 clones, around 85% seen once. The record originates from a study of blood T cell repertoires in COVID-19. The overall study: The origin of the acute and convalescent COVID-19 samples was the United States, Italy and Spain.

There are 14 residues in the CDR3. CDR1 MDHEN and CDR2 SYDVKM come from the germline V gene. The ends lost 6 bases at V and 6 bases at J; junction bases unmatched: 9. This receptor was taken from a human donor in a cohort sampled during active COVID-19. This chain connects TRBV28 to TRBJ2-3, with TRBD2 matching 7 bases. The sample taken for sequencing was peripheral blood. This CDR3 reads CASRLSGAPDTQYF. In DNA, the CDR3 is TGTGCCAGCAGGTTAAGCGGGGCCCCGGATACGCAGTATTTT.